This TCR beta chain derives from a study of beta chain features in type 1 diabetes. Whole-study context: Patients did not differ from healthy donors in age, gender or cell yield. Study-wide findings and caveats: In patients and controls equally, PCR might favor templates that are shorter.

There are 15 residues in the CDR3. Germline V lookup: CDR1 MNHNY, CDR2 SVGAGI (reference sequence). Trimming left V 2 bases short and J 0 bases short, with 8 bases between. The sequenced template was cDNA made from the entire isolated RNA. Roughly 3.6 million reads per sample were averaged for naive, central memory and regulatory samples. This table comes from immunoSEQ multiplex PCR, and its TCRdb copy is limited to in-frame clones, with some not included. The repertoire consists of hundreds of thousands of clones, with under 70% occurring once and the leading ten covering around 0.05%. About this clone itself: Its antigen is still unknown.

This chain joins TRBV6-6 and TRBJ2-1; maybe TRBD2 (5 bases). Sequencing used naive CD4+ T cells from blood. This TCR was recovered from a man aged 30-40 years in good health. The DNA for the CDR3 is TGTGCCAGCAGTTACGCTAGCAGCTCCTACAATGAGCAGTTCTTC. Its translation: CASSYASSSYNEQFF.